This TCR beta chain was captured by sequencing in a study of identical twins. Study-wide results and caveats: Twin-shared out-of-frame alpha sequences were enriched for low generation probability.

TCRdb ran MiXCR on the 5' RACE reads and lists one entry per CDR3 protein. The sample has just over 450,000 distinct CDR3 sequences, about 14% seen once. This clonotype turned up a few times. Its antigen remains unidentified. The CDR3 consists of 13 residues. Trimming removed 1 base at V and 4 bases at J, with 9 bases between. The germline V gene encodes CDR1 DFQATT and CDR2 SNEGSKA (reference sequence). These data are also associated with another study on yellow fever vaccine responses in identical twins.

This chain joins TRBV20-1 and TRBJ2-3; D not resolved. Sequencing input: CD4+ T cells sorted from blood. This clonotype was obtained from a woman between 18 and 30 years old in good health. The CDR3 loop reads CSARGGSSDTQYF. CDR3 nucleotides: TGCAGTGCTAGAGGGGGTTCGTCAGATACGCAGTATTTT.